Included here is one T cell receptor beta chain sequence, with context. Per germline, CDR1 MNHEY and CDR2 SMNVEV (reference sequence). V was cut by 3 bases and J by 1 base, with 13 bases left in between. This CDR3 region has 17 residues. The method was immunoSEQ multiplex PCR; TCRdb's version includes in-frame clones alone and lacks a portion of them. The sample includes 2 million to 2.5 million clones, more than 90% of them seen just once. The study separated CD4+ cells into CD45RA+ naive and CD45RA-negative memory subsets. The source of the sample is a study of shared clonotypes between healthy human individuals.

This receptor was taken from a young man in good health. The chain joins TRBV27 to TRBJ1-6; D is uncertain. The sequenced sample consisted of naive CD4+ T cells sorted from blood. The subset here: CD45RA+ positively selected. The CDR3 loop is CASSFRAQSSYNSPLHF. CDR3 DNA: TGTGCCAGCAGTTTCCGGGCTCAGAGTTCCTATAATTCACCCCTCCACTTT.